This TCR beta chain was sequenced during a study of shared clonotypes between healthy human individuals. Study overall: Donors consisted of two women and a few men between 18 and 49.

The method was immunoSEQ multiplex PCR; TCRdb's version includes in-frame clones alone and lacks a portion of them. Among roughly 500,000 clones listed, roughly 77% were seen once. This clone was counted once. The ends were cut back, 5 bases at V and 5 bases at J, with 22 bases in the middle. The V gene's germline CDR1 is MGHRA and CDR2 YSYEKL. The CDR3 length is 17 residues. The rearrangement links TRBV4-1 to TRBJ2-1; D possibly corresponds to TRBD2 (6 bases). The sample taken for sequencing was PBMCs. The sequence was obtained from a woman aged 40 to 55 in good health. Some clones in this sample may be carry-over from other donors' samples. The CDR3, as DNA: TGCGCCAGCAGCGCCATAGCGGTGGACTACTTGAACAATGAGCAGTTCTTC. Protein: CASSAIAVDYLNNEQFF.